These 3 T cell receptor beta chains were sequenced from one sample in a study of blood T cell repertoires in COVID-19. Clones were sequenced by immunoSEQ multiplex PCR, and TCRdb holds only the in-frame ones, with some missing. The data contain about 390,000 clones, about 87% of them singletons. The sequencing input was peripheral blood. These receptors were taken from a woman aged 55-69 years with COVID-19, enrolled during active disease.

The chain employs TRBV7-8 and TRBJ1-1, with TRBD1 matching 8 bases. The germline CDR1 and CDR2 sequences are SGHVS and FQNEAQ. The V segment lost 2 bases and the J segment 4 bases; nucleotides outside the gene matches: 0. The CDR3 sequence is 13 residues long. DNA of the CDR3: TGTGCCAGCAGCTTAACAGGGGGCACTGAAGCTTTCTTT. It specifies CASSLTGGTEAFF.

V is TRBV19 and J is TRBJ1-2; TRBD1 agrees at 11 bases. V was pared by 10 bases and J by 0 bases, with 7 bases of the junction left unmatched. The CDR3 has 15 residues. Germline V lookup: CDR1 LNHDA, CDR2 SQIVND (reference sequence). The CDR3 coding sequence is TGTGCCACAACTGGACAGGGGGCTTCTAACTATGGCTACACCTTC. As protein: CATTGQGASNYGYTF.

The V call is TRBV30, the J call TRBJ2-5, with D maybe TRBD2 (6 bases). V lost 6 bases and J lost 1, with 15 bases in between. Germline CDR1 and CDR2: GTSNPN and SVGIG (reference sequence). The CDR3 contains 14 residues. The CDR3 coding sequence is TGTGCCTGTCGGGAGACTGGGATCCAAGAGACCCAGTACTTC. Residues: CACRETGIQETQYF.